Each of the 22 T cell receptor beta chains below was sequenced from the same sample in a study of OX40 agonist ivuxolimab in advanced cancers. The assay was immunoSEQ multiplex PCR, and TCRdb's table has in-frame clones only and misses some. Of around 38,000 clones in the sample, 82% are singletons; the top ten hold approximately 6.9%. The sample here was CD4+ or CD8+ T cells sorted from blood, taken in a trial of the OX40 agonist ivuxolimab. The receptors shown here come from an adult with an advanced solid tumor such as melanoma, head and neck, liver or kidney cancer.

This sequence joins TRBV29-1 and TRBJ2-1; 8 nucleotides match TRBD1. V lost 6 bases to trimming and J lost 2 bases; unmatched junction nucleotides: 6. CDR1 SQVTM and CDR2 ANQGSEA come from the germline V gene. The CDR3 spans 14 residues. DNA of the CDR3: TGCAGCGTCGGCCGACAGGGGACCTACAATGAGCAGTTCTTC. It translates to CSVGRQGTYNEQFF.

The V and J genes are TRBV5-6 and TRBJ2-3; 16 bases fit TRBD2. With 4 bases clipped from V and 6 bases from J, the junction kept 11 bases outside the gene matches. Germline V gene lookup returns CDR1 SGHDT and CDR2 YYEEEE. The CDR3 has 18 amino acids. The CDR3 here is CASSQGGTSGRARDTQYF. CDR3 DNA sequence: TGTGCCAGCAGCCAAGGTGGGACTAGCGGGAGGGCCAGGGATACGCAGTATTTT.

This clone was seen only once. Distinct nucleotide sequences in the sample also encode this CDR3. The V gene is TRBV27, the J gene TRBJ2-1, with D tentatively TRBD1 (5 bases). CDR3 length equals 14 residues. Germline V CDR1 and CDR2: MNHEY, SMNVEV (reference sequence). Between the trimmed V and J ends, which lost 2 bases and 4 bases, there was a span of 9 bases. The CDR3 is CASSLSGAYNEQFF. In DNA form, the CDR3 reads TGTGCCAGCAGTTTAAGTGGGGCATACAATGAGCAGTTCTTC.

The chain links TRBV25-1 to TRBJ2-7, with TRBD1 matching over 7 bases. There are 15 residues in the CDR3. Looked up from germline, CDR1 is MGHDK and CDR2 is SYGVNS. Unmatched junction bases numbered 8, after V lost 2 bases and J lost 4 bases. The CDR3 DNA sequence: TGTGCCAGCAGTGAAGTTAACAGGGGTCGGTACGAGCAGTACTTC. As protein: CASSEVNRGRYEQYF.

The chain's CDR3 is CASSSPDRGYEQYF. The CDR3 region has the DNA TGTGCCAGCAGTTCTCCGGACAGAGGATACGAGCAGTACTTC. The chain links TRBV28 to TRBJ2-7; tentative D call: TRBD1 (6 bases). V was trimmed by 4 bases and J by 4 bases, leaving 14 bases between them. The CDR3 contains 14 residues. CDR1 is MDHEN and CDR2 is SYDVKM in the germline V gene.

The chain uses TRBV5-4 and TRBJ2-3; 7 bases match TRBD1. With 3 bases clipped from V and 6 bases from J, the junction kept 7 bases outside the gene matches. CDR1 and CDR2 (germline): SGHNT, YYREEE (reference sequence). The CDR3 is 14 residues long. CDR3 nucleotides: TGTGCCAGCAGCTCGAGGGACAGAGGGGATACGCAGTATTTT. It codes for CASSSRDRGDTQYF.

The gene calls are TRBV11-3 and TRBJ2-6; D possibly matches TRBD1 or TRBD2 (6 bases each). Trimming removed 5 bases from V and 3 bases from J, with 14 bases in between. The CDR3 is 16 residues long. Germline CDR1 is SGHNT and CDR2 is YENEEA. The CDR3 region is CASSPGGNFGANVLTF. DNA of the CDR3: TGTGCCAGCAGCCCCGGGGGCAATTTTGGGGCCAACGTCCTGACTTTC.

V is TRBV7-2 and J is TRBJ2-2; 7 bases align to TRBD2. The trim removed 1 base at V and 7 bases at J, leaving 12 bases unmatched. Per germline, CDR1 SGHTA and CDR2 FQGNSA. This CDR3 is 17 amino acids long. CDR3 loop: CASSLEAGGSRHGELFF. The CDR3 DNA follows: TGTGCCAGCAGCTTAGAGGCCGGGGGGAGCCGTCACGGGGAGCTGTTTTTT.

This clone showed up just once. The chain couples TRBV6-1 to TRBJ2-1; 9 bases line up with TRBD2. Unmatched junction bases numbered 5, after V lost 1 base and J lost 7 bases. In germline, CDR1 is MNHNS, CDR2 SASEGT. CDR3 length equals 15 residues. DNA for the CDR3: TGTGCCAGCAGTGAAGTGGCGGGAGGGAGTAATGAGCAGTTCTTC. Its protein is CASSEVAGGSNEQFF.

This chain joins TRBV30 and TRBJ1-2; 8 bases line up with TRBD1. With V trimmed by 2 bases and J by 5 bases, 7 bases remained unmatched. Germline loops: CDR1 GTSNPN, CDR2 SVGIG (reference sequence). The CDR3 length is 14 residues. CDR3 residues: CAWSSQGASYGYTF. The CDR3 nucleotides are TGTGCCTGGAGTTCCCAGGGGGCTAGTTATGGCTACACCTTC.

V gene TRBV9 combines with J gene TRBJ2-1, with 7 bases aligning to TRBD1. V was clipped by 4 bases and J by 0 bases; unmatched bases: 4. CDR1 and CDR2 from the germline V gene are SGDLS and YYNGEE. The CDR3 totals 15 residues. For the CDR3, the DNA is TGTGCCAGCAGCACACAGGGGAGCTCCTACAATGAGCAGTTCTTC. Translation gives CASSTQGSSYNEQFF.

The CDR3: CASSLDAAGPVREQYF. CDR3 sequence (DNA): TGTGCCAGCAGCTTGGATGCGGCAGGTCCGGTTCGGGAGCAGTACTTC. The rearrangement uses TRBV7-2 and TRBJ2-7; D ambiguous. The germline V and J ends were trimmed by 3 bases and 7 bases, with 22 bases remaining between them. The CDR3 length is 16 residues. Germline lookup yields CDR1 SGHTA and CDR2 FQGNSA.

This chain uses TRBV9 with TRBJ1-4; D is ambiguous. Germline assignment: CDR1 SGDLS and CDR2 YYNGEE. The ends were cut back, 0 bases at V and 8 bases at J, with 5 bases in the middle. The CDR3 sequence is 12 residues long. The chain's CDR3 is CASSVAGEKLFF. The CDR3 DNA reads TGTGCCAGCAGCGTAGCTGGCGAAAAACTGTTTTTT.

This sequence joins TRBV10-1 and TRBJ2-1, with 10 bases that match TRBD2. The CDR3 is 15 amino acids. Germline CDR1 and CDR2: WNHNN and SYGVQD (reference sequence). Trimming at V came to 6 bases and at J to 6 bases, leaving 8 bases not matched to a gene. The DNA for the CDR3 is TGCGCCAGCAGCCCCGGGACTAGCGTATTCAATGAGCAGTTCTTC. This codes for CASSPGTSVFNEQFF.

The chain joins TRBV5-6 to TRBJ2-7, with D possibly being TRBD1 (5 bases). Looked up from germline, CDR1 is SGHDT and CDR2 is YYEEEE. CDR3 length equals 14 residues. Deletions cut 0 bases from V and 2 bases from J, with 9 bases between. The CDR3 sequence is CASSLVRETYEQYF. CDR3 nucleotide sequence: TGTGCCAGCAGCTTGGTCAGGGAAACCTACGAGCAGTACTTC.

Here the CDR3 DNA reads TGCAGCGTCCACACAAGACAGGGGGGCTATGGCTACACCTTC. Encoded protein: CSVHTRQGGYGYTF. The chain carries TRBV29-1 and TRBJ1-2; 9 bases agree with TRBD1. Germline V CDR1 and CDR2: SQVTM, ANQGSEA. The V segment lost 6 bases and the J segment 4 bases; nucleotides outside the gene matches: 9. CDR3 length: 14 residues.

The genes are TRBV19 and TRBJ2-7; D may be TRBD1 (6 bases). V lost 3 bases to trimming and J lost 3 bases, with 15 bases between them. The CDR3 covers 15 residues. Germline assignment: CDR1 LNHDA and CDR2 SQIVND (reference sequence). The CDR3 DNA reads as TGTGCCAGTAGTATTTTTACAGGGTTCGACTACGAGCAGTACTTC. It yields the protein CASSIFTGFDYEQYF.

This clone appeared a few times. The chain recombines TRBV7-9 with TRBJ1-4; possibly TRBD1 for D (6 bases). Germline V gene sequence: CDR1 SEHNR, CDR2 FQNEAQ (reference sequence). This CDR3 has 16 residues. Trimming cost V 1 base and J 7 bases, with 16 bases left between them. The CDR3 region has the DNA TGTGCCAGCAGCTTAGGATCAGGGACACGGATTGAAAAACTGTTTTTT. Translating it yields CASSLGSGTRIEKLFF.

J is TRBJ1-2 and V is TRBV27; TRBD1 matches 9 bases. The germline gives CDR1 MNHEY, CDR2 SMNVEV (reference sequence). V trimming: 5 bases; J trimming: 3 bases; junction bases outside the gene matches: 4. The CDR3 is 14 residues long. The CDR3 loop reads CASSHRGPDYGYTF. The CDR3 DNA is TGTGCCAGCAGTCACAGGGGGCCCGACTATGGCTACACCTTC.

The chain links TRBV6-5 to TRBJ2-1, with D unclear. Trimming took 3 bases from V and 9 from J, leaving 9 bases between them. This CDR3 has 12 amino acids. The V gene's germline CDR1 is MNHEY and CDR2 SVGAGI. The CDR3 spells CASSYRDGEQFF. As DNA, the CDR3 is TGTGCCAGCAGTTATCGAGATGGTGAGCAGTTCTTC.

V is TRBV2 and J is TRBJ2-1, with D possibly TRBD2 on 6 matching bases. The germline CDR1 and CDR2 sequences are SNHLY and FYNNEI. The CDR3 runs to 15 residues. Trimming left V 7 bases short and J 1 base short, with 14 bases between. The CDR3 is CASKGWAGSYNEQFF. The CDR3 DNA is TGTGCCAGCAAAGGCTGGGCGGGATCCTACAATGAGCAGTTCTTC. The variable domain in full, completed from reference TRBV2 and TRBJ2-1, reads EPEVTQTPSHQVTQMGQEVILRCVPISNHLYFYWYRQILGQKVEFLVSFYNNEISEKSEIFDDQFSVERPDGSNFTLKIRSTKLEDSAMYFCASKGWAGSYNEQFFGPGTRLTVL.

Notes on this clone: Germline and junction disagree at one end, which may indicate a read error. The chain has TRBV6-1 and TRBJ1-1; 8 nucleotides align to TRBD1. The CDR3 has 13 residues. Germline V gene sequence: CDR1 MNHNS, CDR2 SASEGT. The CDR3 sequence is CASKTGVNNEAFF. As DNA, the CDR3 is TGTGCCAGCAAGACAGGGGTTAACAATGAAGCTTTCTTT.